A single sample gave rise to the 10 T cell receptor beta chains below, sequenced in a study of cytomegalovirus exposure and HLA in healthy donors. PCR primers comprised 60 Vbeta and 13 Jbeta primers. Generated by immunoSEQ multiplex PCR, the TCRdb table keeps only in-frame clones and is missing some. The data contain around 150,000 clones, roughly 87% of them singletons. Sequenced material: PBMCs. The receptors stem from a girl aged 10 to 17 in good health and CMV-seropositive.

This clone showed up just a few times. The gene calls are TRBV15 and TRBJ2-7; D is possibly TRBD1 (5 bases). Trimming took 0 bases from V and 0 from J, leaving 12 bases between them. Germline CDR1 LNHNV, CDR2 YYDKDF (reference sequence). This CDR3 region has 16 residues. This CDR3 is CATSRDGRALSYEQYF. CDR3 DNA: TGTGCCACCAGCAGAGATGGCAGGGCCCTCTCCTACGAGCAGTACTTC.

As concerns this clone: A junction boundary mismatches the germline segment, possibly from a read error. The chain links TRBV13 to TRBJ2-7; TRBD1 aligns across 12 bases. CDR1 PRHDT and CDR2 FYEKMQ come from the germline V gene (reference sequence). The CDR3 runs to 16 residues. The CDR3 reads CASSSHGGTGGARVNF. The DNA of the CDR3 is TGTGCCAGCAGCTCCCACGGAGGGACAGGGGGCGCCAGGGTGAACTTC.

The chain links TRBV19 to TRBJ1-5, with D maybe TRBD1 (5 bases). The length of the CDR3 is 13 residues. Germline loops: CDR1 LNHDA, CDR2 SQIVND (reference sequence). V lost 6 bases and J lost 6, with 12 bases in between. CDR3 bases: TGTGCCAGTAGGAAAGGGGTGTCTCAGCCCCAGCATTTT. Residues: CASRKGVSQPQHF.

The chain links TRBV5-4 to TRBJ2-5, with D unresolved. The CDR3 is 12 residues long. The germline V gene encodes CDR1 SGHNT and CDR2 YYREEE (reference sequence). V lost 4 bases and J 5 bases, leaving 9 bases between the germline ends. The CDR3 DNA follows: TGTGCCAGCAGCCCGAGGTCGGAGACCCAGTACTTC. Residues: CASSPRSETQYF.

The table lists this clone with a count of one. CDR3 nucleotides: TGTGCCAGCAGTCTCCGTGGGACAGGGAGCCCCTACGAGCAGTACTTC. This encodes CASSLRGTGSPYEQYF. The chain links TRBV28 to TRBJ2-7; 9 bases are a match to TRBD1. The V gene end was trimmed by 5 bases and the J gene end by 2 bases; junction bases not matched to a gene: 10. The germline gives CDR1 MDHEN, CDR2 SYDVKM. This CDR3 has 16 amino acids.

This clone was recorded only once. CDR3: CASPTLAGGPGEQFF. The CDR3 coding sequence is TGCGCCAGCCCCACCCTAGCGGGGGGGCCCGGTGAGCAGTTCTTC. The chain links TRBV4-3 to TRBJ2-1; 12 nucleotides agree with TRBD2. With 8 bases clipped from V and 9 bases from J, the junction kept 11 bases outside the gene matches. Germline loops: CDR1 LGHNA, CDR2 YSLEER. This CDR3 is built from 15 residues.

This chain uses TRBV19 with TRBJ1-1, with 7 bases that match TRBD1. There are 14 residues in the CDR3. The V and J ends lost 5 bases and 1 base, in that order; junction bases with no gene match: 4. Per the germline V gene, CDR1 is LNHDA and CDR2 is SQIVND (reference sequence). CDR3 amino acids: CASSVTGENTEAFF. CDR3 nucleotide sequence: TGTGCCAGTAGTGTCACAGGGGAGAACACTGAAGCTTTCTTT.

The DNA of the CDR3 is TGTGCCAGCAGTTACTCGCCAGGGCTCACAGGGTATGGCTACACCTTC. Encoded protein: CASSYSPGLTGYGYTF. This chain uses TRBV6-5 with TRBJ1-2; TRBD1 is a possible D gene (6 bases). V lost 0 bases and J lost 5, with 16 bases in between. In germline, CDR1 is MNHEY, CDR2 SVGAGI. The CDR3 spans 16 residues.

The V call is TRBV5-6, the J call TRBJ2-7; D might be TRBD2 (5 bases). Germline CDR1 SGHDT, CDR2 YYEEEE. CDR3 size: 15 residues. Trimming cost V 1 base and J 7 bases, with 18 bases left between them. CDR3 in DNA: TGTGCCAGCAGCTTGCTCGGGGAAGGCGAGCAGGAGCAGTACTTC. This sequence encodes CASSLLGEGEQEQYF.

The rearrangement links TRBV6-5 to TRBJ2-2; 7 bases align to TRBD1. The CDR3 is 14 amino acids. With 7 bases clipped from V and 5 bases from J, the junction kept 7 bases outside the gene matches. Germline assignment: CDR1 MNHEY and CDR2 SVGAGI. CDR3 nucleotides: TGTGCCAGCAACAGGGGATTGGAAACCGGGGAGCTGTTTTTT. This sequence encodes CASNRGLETGELFF.